These T cell receptor beta chains were read from a single sample in a study of memory CD4+ T cells and cytomegalovirus serostatus. Sequenced by immunoSEQ multiplex PCR; TCRdb stores in-frame clones only, minus some. Among about 29,000 clones listed, 75% to 85% were seen once. Sequenced input: memory CD4+ T cells from blood. Receptor source: an adult in good health and CMV-seronegative. Both conserved end residues are part of each CDR3. The order of the fields is J gene, V gene, D gene, clone size, CDR3 protein, CDR3 DNA. D genes are given only for firm matches. Clone sizes are given selectively: once, few, many, or a class where the clone is expanded.

j_call: TRBJ2-7; v_call: TRBV6-5; d_call: NA; clone_size: NA; cdr3_aa: CASNDPARGFYEQYF; cdr3_nt: TGTGCCAGCAACGATCCGGCCCGTGGTTTCTACGAGCAGTACTTC
j_call: TRBJ1-5; v_call: TRBV7-9; d_call: NA; clone_size: NA; cdr3_aa: CASSLMDSNQPQHF; cdr3_nt: TGTGCCAGCAGCTTAATGGACAGCAATCAGCCCCAGCATTTT
j_call: TRBJ1-1; v_call: TRBV6-5; d_call: NA; clone_size: NA; cdr3_aa: CASTLLRNTEAFF; cdr3_nt: TGTGCCAGCACCCTTTTACGAAACACTGAAGCTTTCTTT
j_call: TRBJ1-1; v_call: TRBV28; d_call: NA; clone_size: NA; cdr3_aa: CASRPLQGNTEAFF; cdr3_nt: TGTGCCAGCAGACCTTTACAGGGGAACACTGAAGCTTTCTTT
j_call: TRBJ1-5; v_call: TRBV28; d_call: NA; clone_size: NA; cdr3_aa: CASSWGFGSSHQPQHF; cdr3_nt: TGTGCCAGCAGTTGGGGGTTTGGGAGTTCCCATCAGCCCCAGCATTTT
j_call: TRBJ1-5; v_call: TRBV19; d_call: NA; clone_size: NA; cdr3_aa: CASSGGRGEPQHF; cdr3_nt: TGTGCCAGTAGTGGGGGTCGGGGTGAGCCCCAGCATTTT
j_call: TRBJ1-2; v_call: TRBV19; d_call: NA; clone_size: NA; cdr3_aa: CASSISRGFEYGYTF; cdr3_nt: TGTGCCAGTAGTATCTCCAGGGGTTTTGAGTATGGCTACACCTTC
j_call: TRBJ1-5; v_call: TRBV7-2; d_call: NA; clone_size: NA; cdr3_aa: CASSRGYRNQPQHF; cdr3_nt: TGTGCCAGCAGTAGGGGATACCGCAATCAGCCCCAGCATTTT
j_call: TRBJ2-3; v_call: TRBV6-6; d_call: NA; clone_size: NA; cdr3_aa: CASSYSKGVRTDTQYF; cdr3_nt: TGTGCCAGCAGTTACTCGAAAGGGGTACGCACAGATACGCAGTATTTT
j_call: TRBJ1-2; v_call: TRBV19; d_call: NA; clone_size: once; cdr3_aa: CASSSRSYGYTF; cdr3_nt: TGTGCCAGTAGTAGCAGATCCTATGGCTACACCTTC
j_call: TRBJ2-7; v_call: TRBV2; d_call: NA; clone_size: NA; cdr3_aa: CAGGVTGYEQYF; cdr3_nt: TGTGCCGGTGGGGTGACAGGCTACGAGCAGTACTTC
j_call: TRBJ2-2; v_call: TRBV7-9; d_call: TRBD2; clone_size: NA; cdr3_aa: CASSSLAGGPVTGELFF; cdr3_nt: TGTGCCAGCAGCTCCTTAGCGGGGGGGCCTGTAACCGGGGAGCTGTTTTTT
j_call: TRBJ2-2; v_call: TRBV9; d_call: TRBD1; clone_size: NA; cdr3_aa: CASSKGTGIGELFF; cdr3_nt: TGTGCCAGCAGCAAGGGGACAGGGATCGGGGAGCTGTTTTTT
j_call: TRBJ2-5; v_call: TRBV5-6; d_call: NA; clone_size: few; cdr3_aa: CASSRGIRQETQYF; cdr3_nt: TGTGCCAGCAGCCGGGGGATCCGCCAAGAGACCCAGTACTTC
j_call: TRBJ1-2; v_call: TRBV28; d_call: TRBD1; clone_size: NA; cdr3_aa: CASSDPGQGARVGGYTF; cdr3_nt: TGTGCCAGCAGTGACCCGGGACAGGGGGCGCGGGTCGGTGGCTACACCTTC
j_call: TRBJ1-2; v_call: TRBV7-2; d_call: TRBD1; clone_size: NA; cdr3_aa: CASSLEDRAGWRYTF; cdr3_nt: TGTGCCAGCAGCTTAGAGGACAGGGCTGGATGGAGGTACACCTTC
j_call: TRBJ1-1; v_call: TRBV6-6; d_call: NA; clone_size: NA; cdr3_aa: CASSAMQNTEAFF; cdr3_nt: TGTGCCAGCAGCGCGATGCAGAACACTGAAGCTTTCTTT
j_call: TRBJ1-3; v_call: TRBV7-9; d_call: NA; clone_size: NA; cdr3_aa: CATEDGVAGNTIYF; cdr3_nt: TGTGCCACGGAGGACGGGGTCGCCGGAAACACCATATATTTT
j_call: TRBJ2-2; v_call: TRBV5-1; d_call: TRBD1; clone_size: NA; cdr3_aa: CASSPPGQGNTGELFF; cdr3_nt: TGCGCCAGCAGCCCCCCGGGACAGGGAAACACCGGGGAGCTGTTTTTT
j_call: TRBJ2-2; v_call: TRBV19; d_call: TRBD2; clone_size: NA; cdr3_aa: CASSMHPAGGPVGTGELFF; cdr3_nt: TGTGCCAGTAGTATGCATCCCGCGGGGGGGCCGGTTGGCACCGGGGAGCTGTTTTTT
j_call: TRBJ1-1; v_call: TRBV25-1; d_call: NA; clone_size: NA; cdr3_aa: CASSESTGVGNTEAFF; cdr3_nt: TGTGCCAGCAGTGAATCGACAGGTGTAGGGAACACTGAAGCTTTCTTT
j_call: TRBJ1-2; v_call: TRBV5-4; d_call: TRBD1; clone_size: NA; cdr3_aa: CASSAGQANYGYTF; cdr3_nt: TGTGCCAGCAGCGCGGGACAGGCTAACTATGGCTACACCTTC
j_call: TRBJ2-5; v_call: TRBV29-1; d_call: NA; clone_size: NA; cdr3_aa: CSVEFGETQYF; cdr3_nt: TGCAGCGTTGAATTCGGGGAGACCCAGTACTTC
j_call: TRBJ1-5; v_call: TRBV28; d_call: TRBD1; clone_size: NA; cdr3_aa: CASSSPGQGAGIQHF; cdr3_nt: TGTGCCAGCAGCTCGCCGGGACAGGGGGCCGGTATCCAGCATTTT
j_call: TRBJ2-1; v_call: TRBV7-7; d_call: NA; clone_size: NA; cdr3_aa: CASSPNYRGGNEQFF; cdr3_nt: TGTGCTAGCAGCCCGAATTACAGGGGAGGGAATGAGCAGTTCTTC
j_call: TRBJ2-3; v_call: TRBV5-1; d_call: TRBD2; clone_size: NA; cdr3_aa: CASSVIAGESTDTQYF; cdr3_nt: TGCGCCAGCAGCGTAATAGCGGGGGAAAGCACAGATACGCAGTATTTT
j_call: TRBJ2-1; v_call: TRBV4-1; d_call: TRBD2; clone_size: few; cdr3_aa: CASSQEGLAGEQFF; cdr3_nt: TGCGCCAGCAGCCAAGAAGGACTAGCGGGGGAGCAGTTCTTC
j_call: TRBJ2-6; v_call: TRBV29-1; d_call: NA; clone_size: NA; cdr3_aa: CSVGTLGVLTF; cdr3_nt: TGCAGCGTCGGGACACTCGGCGTCCTGACTTTC
j_call: TRBJ2-2; v_call: TRBV19; d_call: TRBD1; clone_size: NA; cdr3_aa: CASSSRTGMDAGELFF; cdr3_nt: TGTGCCAGTAGTTCCCGGACAGGAATGGACGCCGGGGAGCTGTTTTTT
j_call: TRBJ1-5; v_call: TRBV19; d_call: TRBD1; clone_size: NA; cdr3_aa: CASSRGQDSNQPQHF; cdr3_nt: TGTGCCAGTAGCCGGGGACAGGATAGCAATCAGCCCCAGCATTTT
j_call: TRBJ1-1; v_call: TRBV18; d_call: NA; clone_size: NA; cdr3_aa: CASSPPTSTEFEAFF; cdr3_nt: TGTGCCAGCTCACCACCCACATCTACAGAATTTGAAGCTTTCTTT
j_call: TRBJ2-7; v_call: TRBV7-2; d_call: TRBD1; clone_size: NA; cdr3_aa: CASSLQGKDYEQYF; cdr3_nt: TGTGCCAGCAGCCTACAGGGGAAAGACTACGAGCAGTACTTC
j_call: TRBJ1-1; v_call: TRBV9; d_call: NA; clone_size: few; cdr3_aa: CASSVVDSLMNTEAFF; cdr3_nt: TGTGCCAGCAGCGTGGTGGACAGCTTGATGAACACTGAAGCTTTCTTT
j_call: TRBJ2-7; v_call: TRBV6-1; d_call: TRBD1; clone_size: NA; cdr3_aa: CASSGTGVYEQYF; cdr3_nt: TGTGCCAGCAGTGGGACAGGGGTATACGAGCAGTACTTC
j_call: TRBJ2-7; v_call: TRBV5-1; d_call: NA; clone_size: NA; cdr3_aa: CASSLDAGGYEQYF; cdr3_nt: TGCGCCAGCAGCTTGGATGCCGGGGGCTACGAGCAGTACTTC
j_call: TRBJ1-2; v_call: TRBV9; d_call: NA; clone_size: NA; cdr3_aa: CASSPLRAGRGYTF; cdr3_nt: TGTGCCAGCAGCCCCCTGAGGGCAGGGAGAGGCTACACCTTC
j_call: TRBJ2-5; v_call: TRBV5-1; d_call: NA; clone_size: NA; cdr3_aa: CATSPGIYQETQYF; cdr3_nt: TGCGCCACCTCCCCCGGGATCTACCAAGAGACCCAGTACTTC
j_call: TRBJ2-2; v_call: TRBV2; d_call: NA; clone_size: NA; cdr3_aa: CASSEMWGLAGELFF; cdr3_nt: TGTGCCAGCAGTGAAATGTGGGGTCTGGCCGGGGAGCTGTTTTTT
j_call: TRBJ1-2; v_call: TRBV29-1; d_call: NA; clone_size: NA; cdr3_aa: CSVVVAGGYTF; cdr3_nt: TGCAGCGTTGTAGTTGCAGGTGGCTACACCTTC
j_call: TRBJ1-1; v_call: TRBV11-2; d_call: NA; clone_size: NA; cdr3_aa: CASSFSGSNTEAFF; cdr3_nt: TGTGCCAGCAGCTTTAGTGGCAGTAACACTGAAGCTTTCTTT
j_call: TRBJ2-7; v_call: TRBV5-8; d_call: NA; clone_size: once; cdr3_aa: CASSLISRRSVPYEQYF; cdr3_nt: TGTGCCAGCAGCTTGATTTCCCGTCGGTCAGTTCCCTACGAGCAGTACTTC
j_call: TRBJ2-7; v_call: TRBV11-2; d_call: NA; clone_size: NA; cdr3_aa: CASSLDSAASIIYEQYF; cdr3_nt: TGTGCCAGCAGCTTAGATTCGGCGGCGAGTATAATTTACGAGCAGTACTTC
j_call: TRBJ1-2; v_call: TRBV5-1; d_call: NA; clone_size: NA; cdr3_aa: CASSLADSSYGYTF; cdr3_nt: TGCGCCAGCAGCTTGGCCGACAGCTCCTACGGCTACACCTTC
j_call: TRBJ2-7; v_call: TRBV6-1; d_call: NA; clone_size: once; cdr3_aa: CASSEFSRGGSYEQYF; cdr3_nt: TGTGCCAGCAGTGAATTCTCCCGAGGGGGGTCCTACGAGCAGTACTTC
j_call: TRBJ2-1; v_call: TRBV7-2; d_call: NA; clone_size: NA; cdr3_aa: CASSLSGLHEQFF; cdr3_nt: TGTGCCAGCAGCTTATCAGGGCTTCATGAGCAGTTCTTC
j_call: TRBJ2-5; v_call: TRBV7-9; d_call: TRBD2; clone_size: NA; cdr3_aa: CASSLYRLAEGETQYF; cdr3_nt: TGTGCCAGCAGCCTTTACCGACTAGCGGAGGGAGAGACCCAGTACTTC
j_call: TRBJ2-1; v_call: TRBV4-3; d_call: TRBD2; clone_size: NA; cdr3_aa: CASSPTRGLAGGLGFDEQFF; cdr3_nt: TGCGCCAGCAGCCCAACTCGGGGACTAGCGGGGGGGCTTGGTTTCGATGAGCAGTTCTTC
j_call: TRBJ2-7; v_call: TRBV29-1; d_call: NA; clone_size: NA; cdr3_aa: CSVRKGSYEQYF; cdr3_nt: TGCAGCGTTCGGAAGGGCTCCTACGAGCAGTACTTC
j_call: TRBJ2-7; v_call: TRBV18; d_call: NA; clone_size: NA; cdr3_aa: CASSPRTVRYEQYF; cdr3_nt: TGTGCCAGCTCACCGAGGACAGTTCGCTACGAGCAGTACTTC
j_call: TRBJ2-7; v_call: TRBV4-2; d_call: NA; clone_size: NA; cdr3_aa: CASSQDRDEQYF; cdr3_nt: TGTGCCAGCAGCCAAGACAGGGACGAGCAGTACTTC
j_call: TRBJ1-4; v_call: TRBV7-9; d_call: NA; clone_size: NA; cdr3_aa: CASSLRTGTNEKLFF; cdr3_nt: TGTGCCAGCAGCTTACGGACGGGAACTAATGAAAAACTGTTTTTT
j_call: TRBJ1-4; v_call: TRBV7-9; d_call: NA; clone_size: few; cdr3_aa: CASRTLFNEKLFF; cdr3_nt: TGTGCCAGCAGAACGCTTTTTAATGAAAAACTGTTTTTT
j_call: TRBJ2-1; v_call: TRBV7-2; d_call: NA; clone_size: NA; cdr3_aa: CASSLSAQSGRNEQFF; cdr3_nt: TGTGCCAGCAGCTTATCCGCACAGTCAGGGCGCAATGAGCAGTTCTTC
j_call: TRBJ2-1; v_call: TRBV7-2; d_call: TRBD1; clone_size: NA; cdr3_aa: CASSGTDRGQFF; cdr3_nt: TGTGCCAGCAGCGGAACTGACAGGGGGCAGTTCTTC
j_call: TRBJ1-5; v_call: TRBV5-6; d_call: TRBD1; clone_size: NA; cdr3_aa: CASSFWQGANQPQHF; cdr3_nt: TGTGCCAGCAGCTTCTGGCAGGGGGCGAATCAGCCCCAGCATTTT
j_call: TRBJ2-3; v_call: TRBV4-2; d_call: NA; clone_size: NA; cdr3_aa: CASSQVAYTDTQYF; cdr3_nt: TGTGCCAGCAGCCAAGTGGCCTACACAGATACGCAGTATTTT
j_call: TRBJ2-7; v_call: TRBV5-5; d_call: NA; clone_size: NA; cdr3_aa: CASSFVNSRLYEQYF; cdr3_nt: TGTGCCAGCAGCTTCGTCAACAGTCGGTTATACGAGCAGTACTTC